This TCR beta chain derives from a study of lymphopenia after photon versus proton radiotherapy. In this sample, this clone turned up a few times. As yet, its antigen is unknown. Study-wide results and caveats: After lymphocyte nadir, photon-treated repertoires showed oligoclonal expansion, especially CD8+ Temra. Authors raise, but do not show, better survival with proton therapy.

Using immunoSEQ multiplex PCR, the repertoire was profiled, and TCRdb retains in-frame clones only, with some absent. Of over 10,000 clones in the sample, 88% were seen once. The CDR3 is 16 amino acids. Germline loops: CDR1 LNHDA, CDR2 SQIVND (reference sequence). V was pared by 5 bases and J by 3 bases, with 17 bases between. The V call is TRBV19, the J call TRBJ1-5; D perhaps matches TRBD1 (6 bases). The source of this sequence is a man aged 55-75 years with pancreatic cancer. The material was peripheral blood, obtained from a patient treated with photon-based radiotherapy. CDR3 in amino acids: CASSPLDAGDNQPQHF. For the CDR3, the DNA is TGTGCCAGTAGTCCTCTTGACGCAGGGGACAATCAGCCCCAGCATTTT.